The clone carrying this TCR beta chain showed up just a few times. Its target is not known. This record belongs to a study of beta chain features in type 1 diabetes. General observations from the study: Sampled from patients, naive, central memory and Treg TCRB repertoires appeared more similar than those sampled from healthy donors. For type 1 diabetes patients, VDJ junctions showed fewer insertions and more deletions.

One heparinised draw of blood, averaging about 116 mL, came from each donor. The study reverse transcribed the entire isolated RNA, so it sequenced expressed TCRB transcripts. Sequencing was performed with immunoSEQ multiplex PCR; in TCRdb, only in-frame clones are kept and a portion is missing. Among around 290,000 clones listed, 7.5% to 9.5% were seen once. Material for sequencing was central memory CD4+ T cells from blood. The TCR sequence derives from a woman aged 18-35 years in good health.

The CDR3 sequence is CASSGTEAFF. In DNA, the CDR3 is TGTGCCAGCAGCGGAACGGAGGCTTTCTTT. The rearrangement joins TRBV7-9 to TRBJ1-1; D remains ambiguous. Germline CDR1 and CDR2: SEHNR and FQNEAQ (reference sequence). Trimming left V 5 bases short and J 11 bases short, with 9 bases between. CDR3 length: 10 residues.